The 23 T cell receptor beta chains given below trace back to one sample, sequenced in a study of blood T cell repertoires in COVID-19. Assay: immunoSEQ multiplex PCR; the TCRdb copy retains only in-frame clones and omits some. The table includes 200,000 to 250,000 clones, around 90% detected once. Source material: PBMCs or T cells enriched from blood (not recorded which). These receptors originate from a woman aged 25 to 39 with acute COVID-19.

V is TRBV2 and J is TRBJ2-1; D not resolved. In germline, CDR1 is SNHLY, CDR2 FYNNEI. Trimming left V 6 bases short and J 5 bases short, with 8 bases between. The CDR3 runs 12 residues. This CDR3 is CASRKQDNEQFF. As DNA, the CDR3 is TGTGCCAGCAGAAAACAAGACAATGAGCAGTTCTTC.

The J gene is TRBJ2-1, the V gene TRBV19, with 8 bases matching TRBD1. V gave up 6 bases and J gave up 8 bases; unmatched junction bases: 12. Germline V CDR1 and CDR2: LNHDA, SQIVND (reference sequence). This CDR3 region has 15 residues. The chain's CDR3 is CASRTIGQGGDEQFF. CDR3 bases: TGTGCCAGTAGAACCATAGGACAGGGCGGGGATGAGCAGTTCTTC.

In this sample, this clone turned up once. The gene calls are TRBV10-3 and TRBJ2-7; TRBD2 aligns across 10 bases. V lost 3 bases to trimming and J lost 12 bases; unmatched junction nucleotides: 5. Germline CDR1 reads ENHRY; CDR2 reads SYGVKD. The CDR3 spans 12 residues. For the CDR3, the DNA is TGTGCCATCAGTGATCTAGCGGGAGAACTGTACTTC. The encoded protein is CAISDLAGELYF.

The chain couples TRBV5-8 to TRBJ2-5; TRBD2 is a possible D gene (6 bases). Germline V gene sequence: CDR1 SGHTS, CDR2 YDEGEE. Trimming cost V 0 bases and J 5 bases, with 14 bases left between them. This CDR3 has 15 amino acids. This CDR3 is CASSLAPWRVETQYF. CDR3 in DNA: TGTGCCAGCAGCTTGGCCCCGTGGAGGGTGGAGACCCAGTACTTC.

This chain connects TRBV7-2 to TRBJ1-4, with 7 positions matching TRBD1. Per the germline V gene, CDR1 is SGHTA and CDR2 is FQGNSA. Trimming removed 1 base from V and 3 bases from J; junction bases left unmatched: 5. CDR3 length equals 16 residues. The CDR3 sequence is CASSLVAGQSNEKLFF. The CDR3 DNA reads as TGTGCCAGCAGCTTAGTTGCGGGACAGTCTAATGAAAAACTGTTTTTT.

J is TRBJ1-1 and V is TRBV28; perhaps TRBD1 as D (5 bases). The CDR3 is 13 residues long. Germline loops: CDR1 MDHEN, CDR2 SYDVKM. The ends were cut back, 4 bases at V and 7 bases at J, with 13 bases in the middle. This CDR3 reads CASSSSRGNEAFF. CDR3 DNA sequence: TGTGCCAGCAGTTCCAGCCGGGGGAATGAAGCTTTCTTT.

The gene calls are TRBV13 and TRBJ2-1; D unclear. The CDR3 length is 12 residues. Deletions cut 8 bases from V and 4 bases from J, with 9 bases between. Germline V gene lookup returns CDR1 PRHDT and CDR2 FYEKMQ (reference sequence). The CDR3 nucleotides are TGTGCCAGCTCGACTGGGTACAATGAGCAGTTCTTC. Translating it yields CASSTGYNEQFF.

CDR3 in amino acids: CASSYGLAGGSDTQYF. The CDR3 coding sequence is TGTGCCAGCAGTTACGGGTTAGCGGGAGGGTCGGATACGCAGTATTTT. The genes are TRBV6-5 and TRBJ2-3; 11 nucleotides agree with TRBD2. Losses at the gene ends were 2 bases for V and 6 bases for J; bases not matched to a gene: 7. CDR3 length: 16 amino acids. The germline gives CDR1 MNHEY, CDR2 SVGAGI.

This CDR3 reads CASSPLSEAFF. CDR3 DNA sequence: TGTGCCAGCAGCCCCCTTTCTGAAGCTTTCTTT. The chain couples TRBV12-3 or TRBV12-4 to TRBJ1-1, with unresolved D. This CDR3 is 11 amino acids long. V was clipped by 6 bases and J by 6 bases, with 8 bases between them.

In its sample, this clone was seen a few times. The chain links TRBV5-6 to TRBJ2-5; 11 bases align to TRBD1. CDR3 length: 17 residues. The V gene end was trimmed by 4 bases and the J gene end by 6 bases; junction bases not matched to a gene: 14. Germline lookup yields CDR1 SGHDT and CDR2 YYEEEE. Here the CDR3 DNA reads TGTGCCAGCAGCCCGACTCCCGGGACAGGGGGTTTTAAGACCCAGTACTTC. It yields the protein CASSPTPGTGGFKTQYF. Filled out from reference TRBV5-6 and TRBJ2-5, the complete variable domain reads DAGVTQSPTHLIKTRGQQVTLRCSPKSGHDTVSWYQQALGQGPQFIFQYYEEEERQRGNFPDRFSGHQFPNYSSELNVNALLLGDSALYLCASSPTPGTGGFKTQYFGPGTRLLVL.

The genes are TRBV6-1 and TRBJ2-3; 10 positions agree with TRBD1. CDR3 length equals 17 residues. Germline lookup yields CDR1 MNHNS and CDR2 SASEGT. The J segment lost 3 bases and the V segment lost 2 bases, leaving 8 bases of the junction unmatched. CDR3 protein: CASSEQTGGLMTDTQYF. The CDR3 DNA sequence: TGTGCCAGCAGTGAACAGACAGGGGGCCTTATGACAGATACGCAGTATTTT.

The chain has TRBV18 and TRBJ2-7; 7 bases agree with TRBD1. The V and J ends lost 1 base and 2 bases, in that order; junction bases with no gene match: 8. The CDR3 is 16 residues long. Per the germline V gene, CDR1 is KGHSH and CDR2 is LQKENI. CDR3 loop: CASSPLPGQSTYEQYF. The DNA of the CDR3 is TGTGCCAGCTCACCACTGCCGGGACAGAGCACCTACGAGCAGTACTTC. The full variable domain, rest sourced from reference TRBV18 and TRBJ2-7, is NAGVMQNPRHLVRRRGQEARLRCSPMKGHSHVYWYRQLPEEGLKFMVYLQKENIIDESGMPKERFSAEFPKEGPSILRIQQVVRGDSAAYFCASSPLPGQSTYEQYFGPGTRLTVT.

The chain couples TRBV2 to TRBJ2-3; possible D gene TRBD2, 5 bases. Trimming took 7 bases from V and 1 from J, leaving 12 bases between them. CDR3 length: 14 residues. Germline CDR1 is SNHLY and CDR2 is FYNNEI. DNA for the CDR3: TGTGCCAGCATTCGGGGATGGGGCACAGATACGCAGTATTTT. Protein sequence: CASIRGWGTDTQYF.

This rearrangement joins TRBV5-1 to TRBJ2-5, with 7 positions matching TRBD2. Germline values: CDR1 SGHRS, CDR2 YFSETQ. Losses at the gene ends were 2 bases for V and 1 base for J; bases not matched to a gene: 5. This CDR3 has 15 amino acids. Written as DNA, the CDR3 is TGCGCCAGCAGCTTAAGCGGGGCGGCCCAAGAGACCCAGTACTTC. This translates into CASSLSGAAQETQYF. The complete variable domain, with remaining parts taken from reference TRBV5-1 and TRBJ2-5, reads KAGVTQTPRYLIKTRGQQVTLSCSPISGHRSVSWYQQTPGQGLQFLFEYFSETQRNKGNFPGRFSGRQFSNSRSEMNVSTLELGDSALYLCASSLSGAAQETQYFGPGTRLLVL.

This chain uses TRBV11-3 with TRBJ1-2; 8 nucleotides align to TRBD1. V shed 0 bases, J shed 1 base, and the junction held 13 bases outside the gene matches. This CDR3 has 19 residues. Germline lookup yields CDR1 SGHNT and CDR2 YENEEA. DNA for the CDR3: TGTGCCAGCAGCTTAGATCTTAGGCCGGACAGGGCGATTAACTATGGCTACACCTTC. Its translation is CASSLDLRPDRAINYGYTF.

This chain uses TRBV18 with TRBJ2-7; no reliable D call. This CDR3 region has 16 residues. Trimming took off 0 bases at V and 1 base at J, with 13 bases between the two ends. Germline assignment: CDR1 KGHSH and CDR2 LQKENI. The CDR3 region is CASSPPPVEASYEQYF. DNA of the CDR3: TGTGCCAGCTCACCACCGCCGGTGGAAGCGTCCTACGAGCAGTACTTC. The entire variable domain, with the rest obtained from reference TRBV18 and TRBJ2-7, is as follows: NAGVMQNPRHLVRRRGQEARLRCSPMKGHSHVYWYRQLPEEGLKFMVYLQKENIIDESGMPKERFSAEFPKEGPSILRIQQVVRGDSAAYFCASSPPPVEASYEQYFGPGTRLTVT.

The chain employs TRBV28 and TRBJ2-1, with D tentatively TRBD1 (5 bases). Per the germline V gene, CDR1 is MDHEN and CDR2 is SYDVKM. The CDR3 consists of 15 residues. Trimming pared 6 bases from V and 4 bases from J, leaving 16 bases between. The CDR3 loop reads CASSLRGALYNEQFF. The CDR3 DNA follows: TGTGCCAGCAGCCTCCGTGGGGCACTATACAATGAGCAGTTCTTC.

This clone was detected a few times. CDR3 bases: TGCAGTTTGCGACAGAACACTGAAGCTTTCTTT. It codes for CSLRQNTEAFF. V gene TRBV20-1 combines with J gene TRBJ1-1; D remains unclear. Trimming shortened V by 8 bases and J by 1 base, and 8 bases separated the two germline ends. Germline V lookup: CDR1 DFQATT, CDR2 SNEGSKA (reference sequence). This CDR3 region has 11 residues.

This clone showed up just a few times. The sample contains more than one DNA sequence encoding this CDR3. The gene calls are TRBV12-3 or TRBV12-4 and TRBJ2-7; D not resolved. V was trimmed by 3 bases and J by 2 bases, leaving 5 bases between them. The CDR3 contains 12 residues. As DNA, the CDR3 is TGTGCCAGCAGTTTCGGTCCCTACGAGCAGTACTTC. Translation gives CASSFGPYEQYF.

This clone showed up just a few times. V is TRBV25-1 and J is TRBJ2-1; tentatively, D is TRBD2 (6 bases). CDR3 length: 14 amino acids. With 3 bases removed from V and 5 bases from J, the gap between germline ends came to 11 bases. Germline loops: CDR1 MGHDK, CDR2 SYGVNS. CDR3 in amino acids: CASSDPGENNEQFF. In DNA, the CDR3 is TGTGCCAGCAGTGATCCGGGGGAAAACAATGAGCAGTTCTTC.

V and J are TRBV5-5 and TRBJ1-2, with D tentatively TRBD1 (5 bases). Germline V gene data show CDR1 as SGHKS and CDR2 as YYEKEE (reference sequence). The CDR3 consists of 12 residues. V was cut by 3 bases and J by 4 bases, with 7 bases left in between. The CDR3: CASSSDSYGYTF. The DNA of the CDR3 is TGTGCCAGCAGCTCAGACAGCTATGGCTACACCTTC.

This clone was observed a few times. The DNA for the CDR3 is TGTGCCAGCAGCTTAGAACATTATGGCTACACCTTC. Its protein product is CASSLEHYGYTF. The V call is TRBV7-9, the J call TRBJ1-2; no definite D call. V was shortened by 1 base and J by 5 bases, with 5 bases between the two germline ends. The CDR3 contains 12 residues. Germline CDR1 is SEHNR and CDR2 is FQNEAQ (reference sequence).

This clone has just one count. The chain combines TRBV11-3 with TRBJ2-1; maybe TRBD2 (5 bases). The CDR3 consists of 15 residues. The germline V gene has CDR1 SGHNT and CDR2 YENEEA. Trimming removed 2 bases from V and 4 bases from J, with 12 bases in between. CDR3 protein: CASSLHGEDYNEQFF. The CDR3 region has the DNA TGTGCCAGCAGCTTACACGGGGAAGATTACAATGAGCAGTTCTTC. Combining the CDR3 with reference TRBV11-3 and TRBJ2-1 gives the whole variable domain EAGVVQSPRYKIIEKKQPVAFWCNPISGHNTLYWYLQNLGQGPELLIRYENEEAVDDSQLPKDRFSAERLKGVDSTLKIQPAELGDSAVYLCASSLHGEDYNEQFFGPGTRLTVL.